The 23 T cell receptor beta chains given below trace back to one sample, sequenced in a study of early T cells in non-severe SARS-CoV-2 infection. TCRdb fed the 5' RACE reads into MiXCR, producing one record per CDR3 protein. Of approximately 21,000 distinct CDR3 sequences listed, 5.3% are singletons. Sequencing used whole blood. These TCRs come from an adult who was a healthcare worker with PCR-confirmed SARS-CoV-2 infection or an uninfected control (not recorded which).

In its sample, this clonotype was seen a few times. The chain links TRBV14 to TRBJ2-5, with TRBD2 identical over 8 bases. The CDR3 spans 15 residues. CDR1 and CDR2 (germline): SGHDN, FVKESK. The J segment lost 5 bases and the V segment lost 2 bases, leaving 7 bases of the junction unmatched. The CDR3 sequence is CASSQFAGGVETQYF. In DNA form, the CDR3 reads TGTGCCAGCAGCCAATTTGCGGGAGGTGTGGAGACCCAGTACTTC.

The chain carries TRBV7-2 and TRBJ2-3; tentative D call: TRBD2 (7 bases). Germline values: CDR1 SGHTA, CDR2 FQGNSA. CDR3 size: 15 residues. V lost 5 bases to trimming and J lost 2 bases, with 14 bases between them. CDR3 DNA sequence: TGTGCCAGCAGCGGCAGCGGGACAACCACAGATACGCAGTATTTT. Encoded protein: CASSGSGTTTDTQYF.

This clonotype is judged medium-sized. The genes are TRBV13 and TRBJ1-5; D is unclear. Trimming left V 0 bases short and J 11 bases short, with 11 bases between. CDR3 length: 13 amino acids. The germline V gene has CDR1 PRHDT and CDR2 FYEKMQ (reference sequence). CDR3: CASSLGRFMAQHF. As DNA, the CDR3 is TGTGCCAGCAGCTTAGGGCGGTTTATGGCCCAGCATTTT.

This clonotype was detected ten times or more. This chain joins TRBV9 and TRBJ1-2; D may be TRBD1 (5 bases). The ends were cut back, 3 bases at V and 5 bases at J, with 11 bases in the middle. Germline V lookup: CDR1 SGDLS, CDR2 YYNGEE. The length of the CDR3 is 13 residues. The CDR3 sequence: CASSERDHYGYTF. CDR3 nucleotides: TGTGCCAGCAGCGAAAGGGACCATTATGGCTACACCTTC. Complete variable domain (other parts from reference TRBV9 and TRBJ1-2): DSGVTQTPKHLITATGQRVTLRCSPRSGDLSVYWYQQSLDQGLQFLIQYYNGEERAKGNILERFSAQQFPDLHSELNLSSLELGDSALYFCASSERDHYGYTFGSGTRLTVV.

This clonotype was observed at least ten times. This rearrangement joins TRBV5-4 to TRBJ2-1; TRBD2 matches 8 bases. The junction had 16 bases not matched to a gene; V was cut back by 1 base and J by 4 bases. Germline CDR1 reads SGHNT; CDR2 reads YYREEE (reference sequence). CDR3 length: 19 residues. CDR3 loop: CASSLLESGRRYTYNEQFF. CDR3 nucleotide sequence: TGTGCCAGCAGCTTGTTGGAAAGCGGGAGACGATACACATACAATGAGCAGTTCTTC.

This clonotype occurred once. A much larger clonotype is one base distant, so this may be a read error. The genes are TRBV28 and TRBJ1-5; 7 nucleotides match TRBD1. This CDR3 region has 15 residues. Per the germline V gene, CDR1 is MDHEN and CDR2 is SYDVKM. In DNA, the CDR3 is TGTGCCAGCCCCCCGACAGGGATGGGCAATCAGGCCCAGCATTTT. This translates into CASPPTGMGNQAQHF. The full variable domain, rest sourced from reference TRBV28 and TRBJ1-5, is DVKVTQSSRYLVKRTGEKVFLECVQDMDHENMFWYRQDPGLGLRLIYFSYDVKMKEKGDIPEGYSVSREKKERFSLILESASTNQTSMYLCASPPTGMGNQAQHFGDGTRLSIL.

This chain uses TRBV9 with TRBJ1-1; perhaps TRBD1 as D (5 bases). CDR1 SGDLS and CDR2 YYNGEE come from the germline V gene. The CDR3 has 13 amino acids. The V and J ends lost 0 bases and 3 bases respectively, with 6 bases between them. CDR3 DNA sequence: TGTGCCAGCAGCGTAGGAGGGGACACTGAAGCTTTCTTT. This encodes CASSVGGDTEAFF.

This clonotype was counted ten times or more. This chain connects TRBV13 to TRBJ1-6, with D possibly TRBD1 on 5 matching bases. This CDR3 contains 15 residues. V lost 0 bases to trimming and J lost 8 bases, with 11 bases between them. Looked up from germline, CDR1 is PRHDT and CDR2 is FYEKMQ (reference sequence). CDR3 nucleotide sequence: TGTGCCAGCAGCTTAGGTGGGGCAGACGATTCACCCCTCCACTTT. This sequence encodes CASSLGGADDSPLHF.

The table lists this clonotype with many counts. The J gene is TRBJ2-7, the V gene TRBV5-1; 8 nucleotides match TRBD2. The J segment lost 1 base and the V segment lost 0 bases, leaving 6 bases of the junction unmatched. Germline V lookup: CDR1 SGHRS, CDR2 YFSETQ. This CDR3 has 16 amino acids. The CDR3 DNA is TGCGCCAGCAGCTTGGTTCCGGGAGGGGGATCCTACGAGCAGTACTTC. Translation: CASSLVPGGGSYEQYF.

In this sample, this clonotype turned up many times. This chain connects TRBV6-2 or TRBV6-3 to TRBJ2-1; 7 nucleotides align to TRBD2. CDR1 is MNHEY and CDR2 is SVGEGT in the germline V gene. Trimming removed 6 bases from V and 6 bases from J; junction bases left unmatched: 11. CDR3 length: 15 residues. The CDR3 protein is CASSPSGGSGNEQFF. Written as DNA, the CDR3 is TGTGCCAGCAGCCCCTCTGGCGGGAGCGGCAATGAGCAGTTCTTC.

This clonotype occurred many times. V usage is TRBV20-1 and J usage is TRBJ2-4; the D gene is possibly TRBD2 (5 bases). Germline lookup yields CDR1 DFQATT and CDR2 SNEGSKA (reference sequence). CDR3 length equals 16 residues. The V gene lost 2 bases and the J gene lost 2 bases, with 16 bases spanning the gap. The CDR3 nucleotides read TGCAGTGCTAGACCAATCATGGAGGAACCCAAAAACATTCAGTACTTC. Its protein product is CSARPIMEEPKNIQYF.

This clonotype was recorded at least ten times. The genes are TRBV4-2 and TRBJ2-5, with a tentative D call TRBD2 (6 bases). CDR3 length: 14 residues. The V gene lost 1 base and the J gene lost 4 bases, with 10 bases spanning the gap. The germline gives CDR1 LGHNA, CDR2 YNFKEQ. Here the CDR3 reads CASSQGDSGETQYF. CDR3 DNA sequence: TGTGCCAGCAGCCAAGGCGATAGCGGAGAGACCCAGTACTTC.

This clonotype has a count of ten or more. The CDR3 loop is CASSSRTSSADTQYF. The CDR3 DNA sequence: TGTGCCAGCAGCTCCAGGACTAGCTCCGCAGATACGCAGTATTTT. The chain couples TRBV7-9 to TRBJ2-3, with 8 nucleotides matching TRBD2. CDR3 size: 15 residues. V lost 4 bases, J lost 4 bases, and 7 bases stayed unmatched. The germline gives CDR1 SEHNR, CDR2 FQNEAQ (reference sequence).

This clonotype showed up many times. In DNA, the CDR3 is TGCGCCAGCAGCCAAGATCACCCAGCGGGGGAGACTAGCACAGATACGCAGTATTTT. It codes for CASSQDHPAGETSTDTQYF. The chain couples TRBV4-3 to TRBJ2-3; 8 bases are shared with TRBD2. With 0 bases clipped from V and 0 bases from J, the junction kept 11 bases outside the gene matches. Germline CDR1 and CDR2: LGHNA and YSLEER. CDR3 length: 19 amino acids.

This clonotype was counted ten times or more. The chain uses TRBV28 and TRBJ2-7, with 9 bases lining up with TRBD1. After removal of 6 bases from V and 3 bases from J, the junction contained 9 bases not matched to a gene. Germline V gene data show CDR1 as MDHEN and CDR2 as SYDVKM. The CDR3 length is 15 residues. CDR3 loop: CASRLGTGSFYEQYF. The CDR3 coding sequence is TGTGCCAGCAGGCTGGGGACAGGGAGTTTCTACGAGCAGTACTTC.

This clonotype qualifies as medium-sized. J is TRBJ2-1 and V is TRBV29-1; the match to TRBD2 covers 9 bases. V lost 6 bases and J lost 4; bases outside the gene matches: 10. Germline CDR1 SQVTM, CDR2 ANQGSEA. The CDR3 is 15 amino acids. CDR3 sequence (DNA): TGCAGCGTGAGGAGTGCGGGACTAGCATACAATGAGCAGTTCTTC. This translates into CSVRSAGLAYNEQFF.

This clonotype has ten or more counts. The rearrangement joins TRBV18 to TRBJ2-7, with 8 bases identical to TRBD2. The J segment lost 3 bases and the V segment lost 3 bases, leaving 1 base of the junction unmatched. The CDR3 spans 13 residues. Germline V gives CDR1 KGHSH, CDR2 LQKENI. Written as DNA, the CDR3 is TGTGCCAGCTCACCGAGCGGGAGCTACGAGCAGTACGTC. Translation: CASSPSGSYEQYV.

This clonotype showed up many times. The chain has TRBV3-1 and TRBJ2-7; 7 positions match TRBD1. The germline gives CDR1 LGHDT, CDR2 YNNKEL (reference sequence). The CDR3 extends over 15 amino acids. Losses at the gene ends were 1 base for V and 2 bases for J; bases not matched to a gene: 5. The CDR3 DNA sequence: TGTGCCAGCAGCCAAGCCGACAGGGCGGCCTACGAGCAGTACTTC. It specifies CASSQADRAAYEQYF.

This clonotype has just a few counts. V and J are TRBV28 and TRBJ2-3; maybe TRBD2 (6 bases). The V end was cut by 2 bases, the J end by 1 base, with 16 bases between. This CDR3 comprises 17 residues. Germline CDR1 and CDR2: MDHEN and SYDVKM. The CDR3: CASSLAEKRRGTDTQYF. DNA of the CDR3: TGTGCCAGCAGTTTAGCGGAAAAGCGGAGGGGCACAGATACGCAGTATTTT.

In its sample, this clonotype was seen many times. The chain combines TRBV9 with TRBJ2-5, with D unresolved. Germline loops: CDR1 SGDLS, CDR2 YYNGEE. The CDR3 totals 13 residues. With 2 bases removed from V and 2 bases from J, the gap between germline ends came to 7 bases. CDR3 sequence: CASSVGNQETQYF. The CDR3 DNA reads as TGTGCCAGCAGCGTCGGAAATCAAGAGACCCAGTACTTC. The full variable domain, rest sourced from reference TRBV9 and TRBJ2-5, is DSGVTQTPKHLITATGQRVTLRCSPRSGDLSVYWYQQSLDQGLQFLIQYYNGEERAKGNILERFSAQQFPDLHSELNLSSLELGDSALYFCASSVGNQETQYFGPGTRLLVL.

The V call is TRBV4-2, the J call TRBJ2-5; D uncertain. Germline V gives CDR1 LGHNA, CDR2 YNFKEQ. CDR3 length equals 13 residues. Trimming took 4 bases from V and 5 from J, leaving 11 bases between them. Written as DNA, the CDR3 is TGTGCCAGCAGCCGGTCAGGCCGGGAGACCCAGTACTTC. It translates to CASSRSGRETQYF.

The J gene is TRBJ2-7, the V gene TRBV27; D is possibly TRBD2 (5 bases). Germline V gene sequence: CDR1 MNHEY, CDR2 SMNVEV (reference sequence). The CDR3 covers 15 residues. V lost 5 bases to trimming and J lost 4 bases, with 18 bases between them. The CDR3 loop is CASSPSSGQLYEQYF. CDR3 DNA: TGTGCCAGCAGTCCATCGAGCGGCCAACTATACGAGCAGTACTTC.

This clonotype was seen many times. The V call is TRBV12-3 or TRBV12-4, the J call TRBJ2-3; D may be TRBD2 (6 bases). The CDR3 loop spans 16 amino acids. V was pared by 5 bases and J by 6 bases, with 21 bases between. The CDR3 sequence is CASSALVGRGSDTQYF. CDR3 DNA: TGTGCCAGCAGTGCGCTAGTCGGGCGGGGATCTGATACGCAGTATTTT.